This T cell receptor beta chain was identified during a study of T-cell memory formation after mild COVID-19. This clonotype came up a few times. Trimming took off 2 bases at V and 5 bases at J, with 7 bases between the two ends. CDR1 LNHDA and CDR2 SQIVND come from the germline V gene (reference sequence). The CDR3 covers 12 residues. In TCRdb, the 5' RACE reads were re-called with MiXCR into one record per CDR3 protein. This table holds approximately 450,000 distinct CDR3 sequences, over 15% found once. The V call is TRBV19, the J call TRBJ2-7, with TRBD1 as a possible D gene (5 bases). This TCR came from an adult woman who had mild COVID-19 (a few samples of this study predate the infection). Cell type and time point are not known. Sequences were obtained from PBMCs or a T cell subset sorted from them (not recorded which). CDR3 region: CASSIQGHEQYF. CDR3 bases: TGTGCCAGTAGTATACAGGGCCACGAGCAGTACTTC.